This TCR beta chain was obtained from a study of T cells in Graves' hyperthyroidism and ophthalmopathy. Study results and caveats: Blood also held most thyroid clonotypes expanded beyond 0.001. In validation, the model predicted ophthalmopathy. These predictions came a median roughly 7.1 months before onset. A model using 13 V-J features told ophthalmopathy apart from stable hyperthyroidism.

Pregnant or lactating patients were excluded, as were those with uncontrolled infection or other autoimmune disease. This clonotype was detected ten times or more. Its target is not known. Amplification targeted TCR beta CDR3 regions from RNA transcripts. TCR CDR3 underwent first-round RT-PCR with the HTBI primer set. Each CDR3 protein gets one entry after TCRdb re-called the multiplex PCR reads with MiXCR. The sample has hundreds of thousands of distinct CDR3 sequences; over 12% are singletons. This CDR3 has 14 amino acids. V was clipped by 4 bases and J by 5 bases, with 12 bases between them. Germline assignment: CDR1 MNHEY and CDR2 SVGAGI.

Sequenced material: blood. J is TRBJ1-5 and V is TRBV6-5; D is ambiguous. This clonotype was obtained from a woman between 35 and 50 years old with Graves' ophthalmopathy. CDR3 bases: TGTGCCAGCAGTTTTTCCGGGAGCGATCAGCCCCAGCATTTT. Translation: CASSFSGSDQPQHF.